This TCR beta chain was profiled in a study of blood T cells in healthy people across ages. From germline, CDR1 is DFQATT and CDR2 SNEGSKA (reference sequence). The V gene end was trimmed by 3 bases and the J gene end by 6 bases; junction bases not matched to a gene: 4. CDR3 length: 12 residues. This clonotype appeared many times. A second roughly 6 to 12 cycle PCR used barcoded and J-beta primers. One entry per CDR3 protein, called by TCRdb with MiXCR from the 5' RACE reads. The table has some 880,000 distinct CDR3 sequences, about 37% seen once; the top ten hold about an eighth. Sequenced: blood. The chain has TRBV20-1 and TRBJ2-7, with 8 bases identical to TRBD1. The receptor was isolated from a man aged 18-30 years in good health. CDR3 loop: CSARTDRAEQYF. The CDR3 nucleotides are TGCAGTGCTAGGACGGACAGGGCCGAGCAGTACTTC.